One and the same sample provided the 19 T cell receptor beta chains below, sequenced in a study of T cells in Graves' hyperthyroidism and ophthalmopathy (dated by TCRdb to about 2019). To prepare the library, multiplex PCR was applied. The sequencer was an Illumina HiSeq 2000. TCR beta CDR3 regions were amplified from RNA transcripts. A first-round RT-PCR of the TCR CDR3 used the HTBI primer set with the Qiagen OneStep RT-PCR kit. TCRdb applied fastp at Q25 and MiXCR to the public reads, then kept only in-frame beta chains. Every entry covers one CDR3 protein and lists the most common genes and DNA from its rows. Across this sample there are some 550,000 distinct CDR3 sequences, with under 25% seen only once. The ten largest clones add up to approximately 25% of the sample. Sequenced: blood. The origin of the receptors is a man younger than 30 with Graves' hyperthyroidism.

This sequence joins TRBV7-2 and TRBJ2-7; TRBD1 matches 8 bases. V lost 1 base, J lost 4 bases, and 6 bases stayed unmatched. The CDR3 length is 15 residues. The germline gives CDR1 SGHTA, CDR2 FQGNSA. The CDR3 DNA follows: TGTGCCAGCAGCTTAGGACAGGGGTCCCTATACGAGCAGTACTTC. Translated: CASSLGQGSLYEQYF. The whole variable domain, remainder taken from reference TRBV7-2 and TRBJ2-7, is GAGVSQSPSNKVTEKGKDVELRCDPISGHTALYWYRQSLGQGLEFLIYFQGNSAPDKSGLPSDRFSAERTGGSVSTLTIQRTQQEDSAVYLCASSLGQGSLYEQYFGPGTRLTVT.

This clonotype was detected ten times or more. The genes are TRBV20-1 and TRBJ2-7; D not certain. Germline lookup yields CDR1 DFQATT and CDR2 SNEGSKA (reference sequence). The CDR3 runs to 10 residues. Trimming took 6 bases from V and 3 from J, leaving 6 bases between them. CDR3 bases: TGCAGTGCCGCAGACTACGAGCAGTACTTC. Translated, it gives CSAADYEQYF.

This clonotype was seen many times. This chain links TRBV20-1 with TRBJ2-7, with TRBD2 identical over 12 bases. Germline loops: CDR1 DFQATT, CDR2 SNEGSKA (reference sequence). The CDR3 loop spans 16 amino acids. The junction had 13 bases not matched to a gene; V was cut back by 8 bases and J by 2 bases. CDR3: CSSPPGLAGPTYEQYF. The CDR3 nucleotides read TGCAGTTCACCCCCGGGACTAGCGGGTCCTACCTACGAGCAGTACTTC.

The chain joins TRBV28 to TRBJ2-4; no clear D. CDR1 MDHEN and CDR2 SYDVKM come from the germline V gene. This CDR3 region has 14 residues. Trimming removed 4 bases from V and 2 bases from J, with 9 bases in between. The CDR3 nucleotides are TGTGCCAGCAGTTCGTCCGGCCCCAAAAACATTCAGTACTTC. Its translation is CASSSSGPKNIQYF.

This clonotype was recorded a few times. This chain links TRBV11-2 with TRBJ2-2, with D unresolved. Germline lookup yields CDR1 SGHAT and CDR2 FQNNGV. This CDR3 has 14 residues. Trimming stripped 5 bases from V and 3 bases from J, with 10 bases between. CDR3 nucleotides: TGTGCCAGCAGCCCCCGTGTGGACACCGGGGAGCTGTTTTTT. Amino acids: CASSPRVDTGELFF.

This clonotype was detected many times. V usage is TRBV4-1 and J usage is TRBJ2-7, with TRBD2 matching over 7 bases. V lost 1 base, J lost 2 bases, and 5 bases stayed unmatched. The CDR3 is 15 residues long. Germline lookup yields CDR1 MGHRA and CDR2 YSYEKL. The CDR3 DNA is TGCGCCAGCAGCCAAGGGCCAGCGGGACCCTACGAGCAGTACTTC. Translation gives CASSQGPAGPYEQYF.

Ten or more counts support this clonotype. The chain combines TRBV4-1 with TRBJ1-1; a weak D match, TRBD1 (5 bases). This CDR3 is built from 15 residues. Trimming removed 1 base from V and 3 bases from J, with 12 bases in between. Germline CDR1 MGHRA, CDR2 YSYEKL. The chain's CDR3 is CASSQARGGDTEAFF. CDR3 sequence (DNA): TGCGCCAGCAGCCAAGCGAGGGGAGGGGACACTGAAGCTTTCTTT.

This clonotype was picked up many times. The DNA for the CDR3 is TGTGCCAGCAACTACCCCGGTGCAAATCTCAACGAGCAGTACTTC. Amino acid sequence: CASNYPGANLNEQYF. The rearrangement joins TRBV12-3 or TRBV12-4 to TRBJ2-7, with D uncertain. The V and J ends lost 7 bases and 5 bases respectively, with 21 bases between them. CDR3 length: 15 amino acids.

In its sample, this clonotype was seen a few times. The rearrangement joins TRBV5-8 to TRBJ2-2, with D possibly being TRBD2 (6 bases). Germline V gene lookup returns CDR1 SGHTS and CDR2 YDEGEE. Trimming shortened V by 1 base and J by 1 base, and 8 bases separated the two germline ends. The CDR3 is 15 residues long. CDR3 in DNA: TGTGCCAGCAGCTTGCCGGGACTGAACACCGGGGAGCTGTTTTTT. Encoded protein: CASSLPGLNTGELFF.

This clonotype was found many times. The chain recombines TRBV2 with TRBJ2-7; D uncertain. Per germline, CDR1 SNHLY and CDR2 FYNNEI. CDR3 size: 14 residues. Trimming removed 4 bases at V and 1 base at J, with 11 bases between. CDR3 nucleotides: TGTGCCAGCAGTGTCGACGGAACTTCCTACGAGCAGTACTTC. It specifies CASSVDGTSYEQYF.

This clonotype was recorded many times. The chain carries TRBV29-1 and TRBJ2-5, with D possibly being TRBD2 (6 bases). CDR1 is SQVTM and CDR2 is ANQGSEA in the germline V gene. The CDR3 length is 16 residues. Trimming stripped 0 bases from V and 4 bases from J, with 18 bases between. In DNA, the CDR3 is TGCAGCGTTGAAGACCCCGGGACTTTAAGGAGAGAGACCCAGTACTTC. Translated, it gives CSVEDPGTLRRETQYF.

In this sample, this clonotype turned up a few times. The CDR3 nucleotides are TGTGCCAGCAGTTACGCGGAACCCTTTAAAGCTTTCTTT. Its protein is CASSYAEPFKAFF. The V and J genes are TRBV6-5 and TRBJ1-1, with D unclear. Germline V CDR1 and CDR2: MNHEY, SVGAGI. V lost 2 bases, J lost 9 bases, and 13 bases lay in between. This CDR3 contains 13 residues.

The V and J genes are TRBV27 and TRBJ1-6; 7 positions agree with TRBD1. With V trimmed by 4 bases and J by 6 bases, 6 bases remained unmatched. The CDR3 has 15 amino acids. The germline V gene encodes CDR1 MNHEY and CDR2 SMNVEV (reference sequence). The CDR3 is CASSWETGTNSPLHF. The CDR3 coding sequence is TGTGCCAGCAGTTGGGAGACAGGGACTAATTCACCCCTCCACTTT.

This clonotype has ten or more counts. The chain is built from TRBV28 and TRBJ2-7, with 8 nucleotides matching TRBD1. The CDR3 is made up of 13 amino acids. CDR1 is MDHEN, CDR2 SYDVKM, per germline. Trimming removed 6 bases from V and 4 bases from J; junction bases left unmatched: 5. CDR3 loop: CASRDRVHYEQYF. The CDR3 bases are TGTGCCAGCAGGGACAGGGTGCATTACGAGCAGTACTTC.

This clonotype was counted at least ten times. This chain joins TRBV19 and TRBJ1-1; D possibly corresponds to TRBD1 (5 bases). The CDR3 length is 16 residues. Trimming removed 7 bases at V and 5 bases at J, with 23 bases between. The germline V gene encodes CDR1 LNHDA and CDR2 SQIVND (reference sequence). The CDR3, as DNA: TGTGCCAGTATTAATACGTGGCCACAGGTGGAGACTGAAGCTTTCTTT. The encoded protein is CASINTWPQVETEAFF. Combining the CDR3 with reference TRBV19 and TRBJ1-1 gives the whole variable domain DGGITQSPKYLFRKEGQNVTLSCEQNLNHDAMYWYRQDPGQGLRLIYYSQIVNDFQKGDIAEGYSVSREKKESFPLTVTSAQKNPTAFYLCASINTWPQVETEAFFGQGTRLTVV.

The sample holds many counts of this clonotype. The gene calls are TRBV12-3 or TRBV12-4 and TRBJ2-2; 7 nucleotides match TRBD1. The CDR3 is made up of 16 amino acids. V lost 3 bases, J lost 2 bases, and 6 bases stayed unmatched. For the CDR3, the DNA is TGTGCCAGCAGTTTGTTAGGGGGCCTTAACACCGGGGAGCTGTTTTTT. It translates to CASSLLGGLNTGELFF.

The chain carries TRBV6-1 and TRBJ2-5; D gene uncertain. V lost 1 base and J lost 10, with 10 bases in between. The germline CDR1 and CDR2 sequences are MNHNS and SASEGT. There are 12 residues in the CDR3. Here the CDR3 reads CASSEVKVIQYF. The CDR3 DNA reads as TGTGCCAGCAGTGAAGTTAAGGTGATCCAGTACTTC.

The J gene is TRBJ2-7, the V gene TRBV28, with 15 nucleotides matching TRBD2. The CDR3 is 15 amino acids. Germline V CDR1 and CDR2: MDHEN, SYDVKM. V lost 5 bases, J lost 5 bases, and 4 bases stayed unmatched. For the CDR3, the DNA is TGTGCCAGCAGTCTGGGACTAGCGGGAGGAGACGAGCAGTACTTC. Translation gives CASSLGLAGGDEQYF.

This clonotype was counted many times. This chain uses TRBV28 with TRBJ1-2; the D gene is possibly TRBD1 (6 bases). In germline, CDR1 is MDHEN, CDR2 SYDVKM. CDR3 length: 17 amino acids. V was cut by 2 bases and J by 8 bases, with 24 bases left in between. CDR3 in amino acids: CASSLGYRVLKIYGYTF. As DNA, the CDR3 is TGTGCCAGCAGTTTAGGTTACAGGGTACTTAAGATCTACGGCTACACCTTC.